What follows describes a single T cell receptor beta chain. The data stem from a study of blood T cell repertoires in COVID-19. Data came from immunoSEQ multiplex PCR; TCRdb stores just in-frame clones and leaves some out. The table includes fewer than 600,000 clones, roughly 89% detected once. While infection was still active, Seattle patients were enrolled and then followed longitudinally. CDR3 size: 15 residues. Germline values: CDR1 SEHNR, CDR2 FQNEAQ (reference sequence). Trimming shortened V by 3 bases and J by 0 bases, and 9 bases separated the two germline ends. The chain uses TRBV7-9 and TRBJ2-1; maybe TRBD1 (5 bases). The TCR sequence derives from a man between 18 and 29 years old with COVID-19, enrolled during active disease. The source material was peripheral blood. The CDR3 here is CASSFGASSYNEQFF. CDR3 in DNA: TGTGCCAGCAGCTTTGGGGCTAGCTCCTACAATGAGCAGTTCTTC.